This T cell receptor (beta chain) originates from a study of T cells in Graves' hyperthyroidism and ophthalmopathy. This clonotype has ten or more counts. V shed 10 bases and J shed 3 bases, with 21 bases lying between them. Germline V gene sequence: CDR1 MNHEY, CDR2 SVGAGI. The length of the CDR3 is 15 residues. RNA transcripts yielded amplified TCR beta CDR3 regions. Using the HTBI primer set, a first-round RT-PCR was run on the TCR CDR3. TCRdb re-called the multiplex PCR reads with MiXCR, one entry per CDR3 protein. The data hold more than 500,000 distinct CDR3 sequences, with around 15% observed a single time.

The chain employs TRBV6-5 and TRBJ1-1, with D uncertain. The sequencing input was blood. This sequence originates from a woman in her forties with Graves' ophthalmopathy. The CDR3 spells CATAYLRSVDTEAFF. The DNA of the CDR3 is TGTGCCACCGCTTATCTACGGAGTGTCGACACTGAAGCTTTCTTT.